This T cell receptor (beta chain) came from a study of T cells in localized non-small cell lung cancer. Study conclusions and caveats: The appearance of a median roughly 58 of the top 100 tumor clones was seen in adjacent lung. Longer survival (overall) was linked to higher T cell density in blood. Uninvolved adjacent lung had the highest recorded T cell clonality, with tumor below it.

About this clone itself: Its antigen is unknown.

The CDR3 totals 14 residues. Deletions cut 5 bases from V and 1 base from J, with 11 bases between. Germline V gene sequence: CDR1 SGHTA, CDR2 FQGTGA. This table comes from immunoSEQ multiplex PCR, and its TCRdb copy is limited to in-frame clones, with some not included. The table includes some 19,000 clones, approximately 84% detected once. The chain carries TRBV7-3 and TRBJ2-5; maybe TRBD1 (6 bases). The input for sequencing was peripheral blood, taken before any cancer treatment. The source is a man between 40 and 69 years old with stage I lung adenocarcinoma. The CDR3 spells CASSPTGFQETQYF. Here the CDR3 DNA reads TGTGCCAGCAGCCCCACAGGGTTCCAAGAGACCCAGTACTTC.